This TCR beta chain was retrieved from a study of TET2 disruption in CD19-targeted CAR T cells (dated by TCRdb to the late 2010s). Regarding the study in general: The number of samples was determined by the original clinical trial design and by which samples were available, and no additional inclusion criteria were applied.

About this clone: No cognate antigen has been identified for it. The read finishes 3 residues shy of the CDR3 end, and the germline J gene is used to complete it.

The immunoSEQ assay was used for deep sequencing of the TCR beta chain. On the authors' methods: Only productive TCR beta rearrangements were used to calculate clonotype frequencies. TCRdb took this table from immuneACCESS and kept in-frame rearrangements with V and J called. Such tables lack part of the clones; where checked against another copy, unresolved V genes explain under half of the gap, and the rest is unexplained. The DNA was the basis for D and trimming; V, J and clone size are from that table. The table of this sample itemizes roughly 26,000 clones. In total, the top ten clones hold approximately 2% of the sample. General study outcomes and caveats: Conclusions about the CAR T cells of the patient were based on extensive analysis of a single subject.

Explained via the paper, the treatment or condition label denotes: autologous CTL019 cells: CD19 CAR with 4-1BB and CD3 zeta domains. TCR zeta and 4-1BB costimulatory signaling domains were incorporated into the CD19 CAR. T cells for CTL019 manufacturing were collected from peripheral blood by means of leukapheresis. The DNeasy Blood and Tissue Kit was used to extract genomic DNA from pre-infusion T cells, peripheral blood, or sorted post-infusion T cells. From cysteine to phenylalanine, the CDR3 is 15 amino acids long. The DNA shown is the part of the CDR3 that was read: 36 bases, in frame from base 1. V loses 1 base of germline sequence and J loses 3 bases, and the interval between the two ends is 13 bases. As encoded in the germline V gene, CDR1 is SGHRS while CDR2 is YFSETQ.

The source material was CD8- CAR+ T cells sorted from cultured blood T cells, sampled for CD19 CAR T cell therapy. The cell subset or site label corresponds to: CD8-negative CAR-positive T cells from the infusion product. The source of this sequence is a man aged 65-85 years with chronic lymphocytic leukemia. The V gene is TRBV5-1 and the J gene is TRBJ1-1, with the D gene too uncertain to name. CDR3 loop: CASSLNGHSDTEAFF. The DNA read from the CDR3 is TGCGCCAGCAGCTTGAACGGCCACAGTGACACTGAA.